The sequence of this TCR beta chain was determined in a study of blood T cell repertoires in COVID-19. At the level of the study: The study counted Cohort 3 donors as recovered given two negative PCRs, clearance, or symptom resolution. COVID-19 samples from acute and convalescent phases originated in the United States, Italy and Spain. T cells, B-cell-depleted T cells, or PBMCs supplied cDNA or gDNA.

CDR3 length: 13 residues. Per germline, CDR1 SGHRS and CDR2 YFSETQ. The J segment lost 7 bases and the V segment lost 3 bases, leaving 4 bases of the junction unmatched. Study processing details: Amplification of reference gene primers was used by the study to estimate nucleated cell counts. The data were produced by immunoSEQ multiplex PCR, yet TCRdb's version contains in-frame clones alone and is incomplete. That table is the source of V, J and clone size, and D and trimming were worked out from the DNA. This table holds roughly 150,000 clones, around 80% found once. Sequenced sample: PBMCs or T cells enriched from blood (not recorded which). The sequence was obtained from a woman between 65 and 79 years old in a cohort exposed to, infected with or recovered from COVID-19 (not recorded which). This chain uses TRBV5-1 with TRBJ2-1, with TRBD1 identical over 7 bases. The CDR3 reads CASSSLQGNEQFF. Written as DNA, the CDR3 is TGCGCCAGCAGCTCACTACAGGGGAATGAGCAGTTCTTC.